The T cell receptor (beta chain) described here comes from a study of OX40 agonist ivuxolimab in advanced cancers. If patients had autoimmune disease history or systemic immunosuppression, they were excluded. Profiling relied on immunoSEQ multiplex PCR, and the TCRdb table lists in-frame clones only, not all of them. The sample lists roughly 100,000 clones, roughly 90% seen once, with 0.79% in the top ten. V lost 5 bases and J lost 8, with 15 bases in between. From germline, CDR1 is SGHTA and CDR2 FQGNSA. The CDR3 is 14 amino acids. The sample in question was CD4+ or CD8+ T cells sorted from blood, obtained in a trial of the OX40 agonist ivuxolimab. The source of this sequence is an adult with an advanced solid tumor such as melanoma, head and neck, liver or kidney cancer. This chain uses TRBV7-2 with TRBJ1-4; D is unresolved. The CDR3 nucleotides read TGTGCCAGCAGCCCGTCCGTGTCGGGGGAAAAACTGTTTTTT. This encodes CASSPSVSGEKLFF.